This TCR beta chain comes out of a study of regulatory T cells in long-lasting Graves disease. Researchers made TCR beta libraries by using iRepertoire HTBI primers and running Arm-PCR on CDR3 regions. TCRdb processed the multiplex PCR reads anew with MiXCR; each CDR3 protein has one entry. The profile shows around 400,000 distinct CDR3 sequences, around a sixth of them singletons. V was pared by 3 bases and J by 1 base, with 9 bases between. The CDR3 is 13 residues long. Per germline, CDR1 DFQATT and CDR2 SNEGSKA (reference sequence). Sample time point: newly diagnosed GD, antithyroid drugs for less than 3 months. Scientists built the TCR library using RNA that was extracted from PBMCs.

The source is a female donor with Graves disease. This material consisted of peripheral blood mononuclear cells (PBMCs), taken at new diagnosis, from a patient treated with antithyroid drugs. The chain links TRBV20-1 to TRBJ1-1; D call uncertain. DNA of the CDR3: TGCAGTGCTAGGGAGGATCAGAACACTGAAGCTTTCTTT. Translation: CSAREDQNTEAFF.